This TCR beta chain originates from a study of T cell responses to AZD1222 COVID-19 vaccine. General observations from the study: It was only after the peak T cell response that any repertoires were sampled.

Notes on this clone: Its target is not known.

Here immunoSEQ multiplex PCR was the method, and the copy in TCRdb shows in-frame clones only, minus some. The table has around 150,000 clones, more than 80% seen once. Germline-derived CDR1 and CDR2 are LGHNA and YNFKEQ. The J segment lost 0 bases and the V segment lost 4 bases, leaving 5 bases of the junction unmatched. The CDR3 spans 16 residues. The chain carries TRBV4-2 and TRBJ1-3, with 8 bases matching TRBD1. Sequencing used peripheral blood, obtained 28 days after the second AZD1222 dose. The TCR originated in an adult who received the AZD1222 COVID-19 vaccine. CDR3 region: CASSLGQASSGNTIYF. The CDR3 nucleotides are TGTGCCAGCAGCCTGGGACAGGCAAGCTCTGGAAACACCATATATTTT.